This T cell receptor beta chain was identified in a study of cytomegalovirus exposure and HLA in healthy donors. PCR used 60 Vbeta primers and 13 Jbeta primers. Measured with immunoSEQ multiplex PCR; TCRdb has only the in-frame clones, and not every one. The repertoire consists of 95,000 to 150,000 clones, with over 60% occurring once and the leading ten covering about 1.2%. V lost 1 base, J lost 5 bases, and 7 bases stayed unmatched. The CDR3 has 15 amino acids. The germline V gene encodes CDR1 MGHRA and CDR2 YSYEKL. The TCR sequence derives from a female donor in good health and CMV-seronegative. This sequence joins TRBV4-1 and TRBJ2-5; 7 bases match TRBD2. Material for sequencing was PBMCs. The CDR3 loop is CASSQAERDSETQYF. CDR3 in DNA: TGCGCCAGCAGCCAAGCGGAGCGGGATAGTGAGACCCAGTACTTC.